This is a list of T cell receptor beta chains from one sample in a study of T cell changes during pregnancy in multiple sclerosis. Sequencing used immunoSEQ multiplex PCR; TCRdb keeps in-frame clones, though not all of them. The sample includes around 50,000 clones, around 87% of them seen just once. Sequenced here: CD8+ T cells from peripheral blood mononuclear cells, sampled in the second trimester of pregnancy. The source of these receptors is a female donor with multiple sclerosis, enrolled in a pregnancy study. CDR3s include the opening cysteine and the closing phenylalanine or tryptophan. Fields, in order: CDR3 protein, CDR3 DNA, clone size, D gene, V gene, J gene. A D gene is named only where the DNA matches it firmly. For some rows the clone size is stated as once, few or many, or as a class when expanded; others skip it.

CDR3aa: CASSYGTSGLGELFF
CDR3nt: TGTGCCAGCAGTTACGGGACTAGCGGGCTTGGGGAGCTGTTTTTT
abundance: NA
d_gene: TRBD2
v_gene: TRBV27
j_gene: TRBJ2-2

CDR3aa: CASRPDSNMNTEAFF
CDR3nt: TGTGCCAGCAGACCGGACAGCAATATGAACACTGAAGCTTTCTTT
abundance: once
d_gene: NA
v_gene: TRBV6-5
j_gene: TRBJ1-1

CDR3aa: CASSIDPQGIATNEKLFF
CDR3nt: TGTGCCAGTAGTATAGATCCCCAGGGCATTGCAACTAATGAAAAACTGTTTTTT
abundance: NA
d_gene: NA
v_gene: TRBV19
j_gene: TRBJ1-4

CDR3aa: CAISPGGWIEAFF
CDR3nt: TGTGCCATCAGTCCTGGGGGGTGGATTGAAGCTTTCTTT
abundance: NA
d_gene: NA
v_gene: TRBV10-3
j_gene: TRBJ1-1

CDR3aa: CASSAGYEGEYGYTF
CDR3nt: TGTGCCAGCAGTGCGGGGTACGAGGGCGAGTATGGCTACACCTTC
abundance: NA
d_gene: NA
v_gene: TRBV6-5
j_gene: TRBJ1-2

CDR3aa: CASSEFRSGAYEQFF
CDR3nt: TGTGCCAGCAGTGAATTTAGGAGCGGGGCCTATGAGCAGTTCTTC
abundance: NA
d_gene: TRBD2
v_gene: TRBV6-1
j_gene: TRBJ2-1

CDR3aa: CATSMGTGTGSYNEQFF
CDR3nt: TGTGCCACCAGCATGGGTACTGGGACAGGCTCCTACAATGAGCAGTTCTTC
abundance: NA
d_gene: TRBD1
v_gene: TRBV15
j_gene: TRBJ2-1

CDR3aa: CASSLQEPATEAFF
CDR3nt: TGTGCCAGCAGCTTACAGGAGCCGGCCACTGAAGCTTTCTTT
abundance: NA
d_gene: NA
v_gene: TRBV5-6
j_gene: TRBJ1-1

CDR3aa: CASSFMGQGVYEQYF
CDR3nt: TGTGCCAGCAGTTTTATGGGACAGGGGGTCTACGAGCAGTACTTC
abundance: NA
d_gene: TRBD1
v_gene: TRBV27
j_gene: TRBJ2-7

CDR3aa: CASSLGTGMNTEAFF
CDR3nt: TGTGCCAGCAGCTTGGGGACGGGAATGAACACTGAAGCTTTCTTT
abundance: once
d_gene: NA
v_gene: TRBV5-8
j_gene: TRBJ1-1

CDR3aa: CASRKVAGGPNEQFF
CDR3nt: TGTGCCAGCAGGAAAGTAGCGGGGGGGCCCAATGAGCAGTTCTTC
abundance: few
d_gene: TRBD2
v_gene: TRBV11-2
j_gene: TRBJ2-1

CDR3aa: CSVDAGGTDTQYF
CDR3nt: TGCAGCGTTGATGCAGGGGGCACAGATACGCAGTATTTT
abundance: once
d_gene: NA
v_gene: TRBV29-1
j_gene: TRBJ2-3

CDR3aa: CASSQGRSTVYGYTF
CDR3nt: TGCGCCAGCAGCCAAGGTCGGTCGACAGTCTATGGCTACACCTTC
abundance: NA
d_gene: NA
v_gene: TRBV4-1
j_gene: TRBJ1-2

CDR3aa: CASWGGEFREGYTF
CDR3nt: TGTGCCAGCTGGGGGGGTGAGTTTAGAGAGGGCTACACCTTC
abundance: NA
d_gene: NA
v_gene: TRBV27
j_gene: TRBJ1-2

CDR3aa: CASSQATVNYGYTF
CDR3nt: TGTGCCAGCAGCCAAGCGACAGTTAACTATGGCTACACCTTC
abundance: NA
d_gene: NA
v_gene: TRBV4-2
j_gene: TRBJ1-2

CDR3aa: CASSPRGFQETQYF
CDR3nt: TGTGCCAGCAGCCCCCGGGGGTTCCAAGAGACCCAGTACTTC
abundance: NA
d_gene: NA
v_gene: TRBV11-3
j_gene: TRBJ2-5

CDR3aa: CASSLPTGGTEAFF
CDR3nt: TGTGCCAGCAGCTTACCGACAGGGGGGACTGAAGCTTTCTTT
abundance: NA
d_gene: TRBD1
v_gene: TRBV5-6
j_gene: TRBJ1-1

CDR3aa: CASSLQVRDREEAFF
CDR3nt: TGTGCCAGCAGCTTGCAAGTCCGGGACAGAGAAGAAGCTTTCTTT
abundance: NA
d_gene: TRBD1
v_gene: TRBV5-4
j_gene: TRBJ1-1

CDR3aa: CANKSPLHF
CDR3nt: TGTGCCAACAAATCACCCCTCCACTTT
abundance: NA
d_gene: NA
v_gene: TRBV14
j_gene: TRBJ1-6

CDR3aa: CASSIIPLTGSLEKLFF
CDR3nt: TGTGCCAGTAGTATAATCCCCCTGACAGGGTCGCTTGAAAAACTGTTTTTT
abundance: NA
d_gene: TRBD1
v_gene: TRBV19
j_gene: TRBJ1-4

CDR3aa: CASSRPGQGNEKLFF
CDR3nt: TGTGCCAGCAGCCGACCGGGACAGGGTAATGAAAAACTGTTTTTT
abundance: NA
d_gene: TRBD1
v_gene: TRBV6-6
j_gene: TRBJ1-4

CDR3aa: CASSQREDLMNTGELFF
CDR3nt: TGTGCCAGCAGCCAAAGGGAGGATCTTATGAACACCGGGGAGCTGTTTTTT
abundance: NA
d_gene: NA
v_gene: TRBV5-4
j_gene: TRBJ2-2

CDR3aa: CATSRTQTSGAYNEQFF
CDR3nt: TGTGCCACCAGCAGGACGCAAACTAGCGGGGCTTACAATGAGCAGTTCTTC
abundance: NA
d_gene: TRBD2
v_gene: TRBV15
j_gene: TRBJ2-1

CDR3aa: CASSESGGYGYTF
CDR3nt: TGTGCCAGCAGTGAATCCGGGGGTTATGGCTACACCTTC
abundance: NA
d_gene: NA
v_gene: TRBV2
j_gene: TRBJ1-2

CDR3aa: CASSLDPAPNTGELFF
CDR3nt: TGTGCCAGCAGTTTAGACCCAGCGCCGAACACCGGGGAGCTGTTTTTT
abundance: NA
d_gene: NA
v_gene: TRBV27
j_gene: TRBJ2-2

CDR3aa: CATSSRIRDTDTQYF
CDR3nt: TGTGCCACCAGCAGCAGAATCAGGGACACAGATACGCAGTATTTT
abundance: NA
d_gene: NA
v_gene: TRBV15
j_gene: TRBJ2-3

CDR3aa: CASSLSWTPQETQYF
CDR3nt: TGTGCCAGCAGTTTATCGTGGACTCCCCAAGAGACCCAGTACTTC
abundance: NA
d_gene: NA
v_gene: TRBV27
j_gene: TRBJ2-5

CDR3aa: CASSYWTGARNEQFF
CDR3nt: TGTGCCAGCAGTTACTGGACAGGGGCGAGGAATGAGCAGTTCTTC
abundance: NA
d_gene: TRBD1
v_gene: TRBV6-5
j_gene: TRBJ2-1

CDR3aa: CAWSQGNSNQPQHF
CDR3nt: TGTGCCTGGAGTCAGGGTAATAGCAATCAGCCCCAGCATTTT
abundance: NA
d_gene: NA
v_gene: TRBV30
j_gene: TRBJ1-5

CDR3aa: CASSVEGGAIGYNEQFF
CDR3nt: TGTGCCAGCAGCGTAGAGGGGGGGGCCATAGGCTACAATGAGCAGTTCTTC
abundance: once
d_gene: NA
v_gene: TRBV9
j_gene: TRBJ2-1

CDR3aa: CASSTSNTGELFF
CDR3nt: TGTGCCAGTAGTACCAGTAACACCGGGGAGCTGTTTTTT
abundance: NA
d_gene: NA
v_gene: TRBV19
j_gene: TRBJ2-2

CDR3aa: CASSLAQGWNTEAFF
CDR3nt: TGTGCCAGCTCCCTTGCACAGGGATGGAACACTGAAGCTTTCTTT
abundance: few
d_gene: NA
v_gene: TRBV2
j_gene: TRBJ1-1

CDR3aa: CASSLQVPSSYNEQFF
CDR3nt: TGTGCCAGCAGTCTCCAGGTTCCCAGCTCCTACAATGAGCAGTTCTTC
abundance: NA
d_gene: NA
v_gene: TRBV28
j_gene: TRBJ2-1

CDR3aa: CASSWDRGGEQYF
CDR3nt: TGTGCCAGCAGCTGGGACAGGGGAGGAGAGCAGTACTTC
abundance: NA
d_gene: TRBD1
v_gene: TRBV5-5
j_gene: TRBJ2-7

CDR3aa: CASSLEGTGGSGELFF
CDR3nt: TGTGCCAGCAGCTTAGAGGGGACAGGCGGTTCGGGGGAGCTGTTTTTT
abundance: NA
d_gene: TRBD1
v_gene: TRBV7-6
j_gene: TRBJ2-2

CDR3aa: CASSVAGQSYEQYF
CDR3nt: TGTGCCAGCAGCGTAGCGGGACAGTCCTACGAGCAGTACTTC
abundance: NA
d_gene: TRBD1
v_gene: TRBV9
j_gene: TRBJ2-7

CDR3aa: CASSLYGNSNYGYTF
CDR3nt: TGTGCCAGCAGCTTATACGGGAATTCTAACTATGGCTACACCTTC
abundance: NA
d_gene: NA
v_gene: TRBV7-3
j_gene: TRBJ1-2

CDR3aa: CASSAAGTSGGAENNEQFF
CDR3nt: TGTGCCAGCAGCGCCGCCGGGACTAGCGGGGGGGCGGAAAACAATGAGCAGTTCTTC
abundance: NA
d_gene: TRBD2
v_gene: TRBV9
j_gene: TRBJ2-1

CDR3aa: CASSGDRVAYEQYF
CDR3nt: TGTGCCAGCTCCGGGGACAGGGTCGCCTACGAGCAGTACTTC
abundance: NA
d_gene: TRBD1
v_gene: TRBV18
j_gene: TRBJ2-7

CDR3aa: CASSGLGTDQPQHF
CDR3nt: TGTGCCAGCAGTGGACTGGGGACAGATCAGCCCCAGCATTTT
abundance: few
d_gene: TRBD1
v_gene: TRBV6-5
j_gene: TRBJ1-5

CDR3aa: CASINGGGEQFF
CDR3nt: TGTGCCAGCATCAACGGGGGGGGTGAGCAGTTCTTC
abundance: NA
d_gene: TRBD2
v_gene: TRBV6-5
j_gene: TRBJ2-1

CDR3aa: CASSLGQGREAFF
CDR3nt: TGTGCCAGCAGCCTGGGACAGGGAAGGGAAGCTTTCTTT
abundance: NA
d_gene: TRBD1
v_gene: TRBV11-2
j_gene: TRBJ1-1

CDR3aa: CASSTPGTAYEQYF
CDR3nt: TGTGCCAGCAGCACCCCCGGGACAGCCTACGAGCAGTACTTC
abundance: NA
d_gene: TRBD1
v_gene: TRBV6-5
j_gene: TRBJ2-7

CDR3aa: CASSIPAQNSYNEQFF
CDR3nt: TGTGCCAGCAGCATTCCCGCACAAAACTCCTACAATGAGCAGTTCTTC
abundance: NA
d_gene: NA
v_gene: TRBV7-9
j_gene: TRBJ2-1

CDR3aa: CATQSGSYNSPLHF
CDR3nt: TGTGCCACCCAGTCAGGCTCCTATAATTCACCCCTCCACTTT
abundance: NA
d_gene: NA
v_gene: TRBV6-1
j_gene: TRBJ1-6

CDR3aa: CASSVGGVLTYGYTF
CDR3nt: TGTGCCAGCAGCGTAGGGGGGGTTTTGACTTATGGCTACACCTTC
abundance: NA
d_gene: NA
v_gene: TRBV11-2
j_gene: TRBJ1-2

CDR3aa: CASSLGAGGYEQYF
CDR3nt: TGTGCCAGCAGTTTGGGGGCAGGGGGCTACGAGCAGTACTTC
abundance: once
d_gene: TRBD1
v_gene: TRBV27
j_gene: TRBJ2-7

CDR3aa: CASSIEPGLAGSYNEQFF
CDR3nt: TGTGCCAGTAGTATAGAACCGGGACTAGCGGGGAGCTACAATGAGCAGTTCTTC
abundance: NA
d_gene: TRBD2
v_gene: TRBV19
j_gene: TRBJ2-1

CDR3aa: CATSPAGNEQFF
CDR3nt: TGTGCCACCTCTCCGGCAGGCAATGAGCAGTTCTTC
abundance: NA
d_gene: NA
v_gene: TRBV19
j_gene: TRBJ2-1

CDR3aa: CASSSDRENMAYEQYF
CDR3nt: TGTGCCAGCAGCTCGGACAGGGAGAATATGGCCTACGAGCAGTACTTC
abundance: NA
d_gene: TRBD1
v_gene: TRBV7-9
j_gene: TRBJ2-7

CDR3aa: CASSDSGGTTDTQYF
CDR3nt: TGCGCCAGCAGTGATAGCGGGGGGACGACAGATACGCAGTATTTT
abundance: NA
d_gene: TRBD2
v_gene: TRBV10-2
j_gene: TRBJ2-3

CDR3aa: CASSSIGTGKNIQYF
CDR3nt: TGTGCCAGCAGTTCTATAGGGACTGGGAAAAACATTCAGTACTTC
abundance: NA
d_gene: NA
v_gene: TRBV27
j_gene: TRBJ2-4

CDR3aa: CASSLAQAGQGEKLFF
CDR3nt: TGCGCCAGCAGCTTGGCCCAGGCAGGACAGGGGGAAAAACTGTTTTTT
abundance: once
d_gene: TRBD1
v_gene: TRBV5-1
j_gene: TRBJ1-4

CDR3aa: CASSLGPGRSYEQYF
CDR3nt: TGCGCCAGCAGCTTGGGACCCGGCAGGTCCTACGAGCAGTACTTC
abundance: NA
d_gene: NA
v_gene: TRBV5-1
j_gene: TRBJ2-7

CDR3aa: CASSQEGWGGGQYF
CDR3nt: TGCGCCAGCAGCCAAGAGGGGTGGGGGGGAGGGCAGTATTTT
abundance: NA
d_gene: TRBD2
v_gene: TRBV4-1
j_gene: TRBJ2-3

CDR3aa: CASSPIPDSPEAFF
CDR3nt: TGTGCCAGTAGTCCCATCCCGGACAGTCCTGAAGCTTTCTTT
abundance: once
d_gene: NA
v_gene: TRBV19
j_gene: TRBJ1-1

CDR3aa: CASSTLLAGQGLENEQFF
CDR3nt: TGTGCCAGTAGTACCCTCCTTGCCGGACAGGGCCTAGAGAATGAGCAGTTCTTC
abundance: NA
d_gene: TRBD1
v_gene: TRBV19
j_gene: TRBJ2-1

CDR3aa: CASSRSLSGPGAQYF
CDR3nt: TGTGCCAGCAGCCGAAGCCTAAGCGGGCCTGGGGCCCAGTACTTC
abundance: NA
d_gene: NA
v_gene: TRBV13
j_gene: TRBJ2-5

CDR3aa: CASSVTGSRGDTQYF
CDR3nt: TGTGCCAGCAGCGTTACCGGGTCTCGAGGAGATACGCAGTATTTT
abundance: NA
d_gene: NA
v_gene: TRBV5-6
j_gene: TRBJ2-3